One TCR beta chain is described in this entry. Antigen specificity is unknown. The data derive from a study of regulatory T cells in long-lasting Graves disease. As for time point: newly diagnosed GD, antithyroid drugs for less than 3 months. Making the TCR library involved RNA that had been extracted from PBMCs. The authors diagnosed Graves' disease using American Thyroid Association guidelines. Staff took approximately 10 milliliters of peripheral blood and put it into EDTA tubes. TCR beta libraries were built with iRepertoire HTBI primers and Arm-PCR of CDR3 regions. A single record per CDR3 protein comes from TCRdb applying MiXCR to the multiplex PCR reads. The sample records 400,000 to 450,000 distinct CDR3 sequences, more than 12% being singletons. Study-level points and caveats: Newly diagnosed Graves' patients had higher TCR diversity than persistent ones.

These same records also appear under a second study, on T cells in Graves' hyperthyroidism and ophthalmopathy. That publication notes: Lactation, pregnancy, other autoimmune disease or uncontrolled infection led to exclusion of patients.

The sequencing used peripheral blood mononuclear cells (PBMCs), collected at new diagnosis, from a patient treated with antithyroid drugs. The sequence derives from a woman aged 30 to 39 with Graves disease.

CDR3 in DNA: TGTGCCAGCAGCCAGGGGACAGAAGAGACCCAGTACTTC. This gives the protein CASSQGTEETQYF. The chain employs TRBV5-6 and TRBJ2-5, with 7 bases aligning to TRBD1. J lost 3 bases, V lost 4 bases, and 3 bases had no gene match. From germline, CDR1 is SGHDT and CDR2 YYEEEE. The CDR3 is 13 residues long. The variable domain in full, completed from reference TRBV5-6 and TRBJ2-5, reads DAGVTQSPTHLIKTRGQQVTLRCSPKSGHDTVSWYQQALGQGPQFIFQYYEEEERQRGNFPDRFSGHQFPNYSSELNVNALLLGDSALYLCASSQGTEETQYFGPGTRLLVL.